The clone carrying this T cell receptor beta chain was detected only once. Its antigen is unidentified. The data stem from a study of T cell repertoires in cytomegalovirus infection. On the study more broadly: Both a matching HLA type and CMV infection were indicated by public TCR beta signatures. Study results and caveats: HLA-C-restricted CMV clonotypes gave the most frequent clonotype in two of eight donors.

TCRdb called the reads again in MiXCR, with one record for every CDR3 protein. Counted here are approximately 730,000 distinct CDR3 sequences, almost 30% occurring once; the ten biggest clones make up over 10%. In germline, CDR1 is KGHDR, CDR2 SFDVKD. This CDR3 is built from 15 residues. The V end lost 2 bases, the J end lost 4 bases, and 13 bases lay between the germline ends. This clonotype originated in a human donor in good health (CMV status not recorded). Some clones in this sample may be carry-over from other donors' samples. This chain joins TRBV24-1 and TRBJ1-2; D not resolved. The sample in question was cultured CD8+ T cells from PBMCs, obtained from culture after CMV antigen stimulation. This chain's CDR3 is CATSDYGGSVYGYTF. Written as DNA, the CDR3 is TGTGCCACCAGTGATTATGGAGGAAGCGTCTATGGCTACACCTTC.